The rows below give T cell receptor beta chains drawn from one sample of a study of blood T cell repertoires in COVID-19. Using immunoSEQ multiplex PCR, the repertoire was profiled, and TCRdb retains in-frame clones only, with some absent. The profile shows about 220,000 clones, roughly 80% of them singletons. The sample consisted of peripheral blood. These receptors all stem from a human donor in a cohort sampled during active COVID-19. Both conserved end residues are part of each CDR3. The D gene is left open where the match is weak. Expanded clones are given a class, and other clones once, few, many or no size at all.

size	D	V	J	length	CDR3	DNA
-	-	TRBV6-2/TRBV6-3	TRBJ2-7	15	CASSPLRGGTGEQYF	TGTGCCAGCAGTCCACTTAGGGGCGGCACCGGCGAGCAGTACTTC
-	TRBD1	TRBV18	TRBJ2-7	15	CASSPLGQGGSEQYF	TGTGCCAGCTCACCACTGGGACAGGGGGGAAGCGAGCAGTACTTC
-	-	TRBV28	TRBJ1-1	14	CASTYPQMNTEAFF	TGTGCCAGCACTTACCCCCAGATGAACACTGAAGCTTTCTTT
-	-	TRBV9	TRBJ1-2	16	CASSVEDTGSLYGYTF	TGTGCCAGCAGCGTAGAAGATACAGGTTCCCTCTATGGCTACACCTTC
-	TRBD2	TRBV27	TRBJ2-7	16	CASRSLGLAGAYEQYF	TGTGCCAGCAGATCCTTGGGACTAGCGGGAGCCTACGAGCAGTACTTC
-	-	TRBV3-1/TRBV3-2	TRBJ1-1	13	CASSQSKNTEAFF	TGTGCCAGCAGCCAGAGCAAGAACACTGAAGCTTTCTTT
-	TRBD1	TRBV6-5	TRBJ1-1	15	CASSYSTGGFSEAFF	TGTGCCAGCAGTTACTCGACAGGGGGCTTCTCTGAAGCTTTCTTT
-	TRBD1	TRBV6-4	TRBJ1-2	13	CASRNDRVDGYTF	TGTGCCAGCAGGAATGACAGGGTCGATGGCTACACCTTC
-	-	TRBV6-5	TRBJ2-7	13	CASIPGVNYEQYF	TGTGCCAGCATTCCGGGAGTAAACTACGAGCAGTACTTC
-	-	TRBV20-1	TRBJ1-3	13	CSASAGFGNTIYF	TGCAGTGCTAGTGCAGGATTTGGAAACACCATATATTTT
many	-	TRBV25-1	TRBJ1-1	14	CASSSSIRNTEAFF	TGTGCCAGCAGTTCATCCATCAGGAACACTGAAGCTTTCTTT
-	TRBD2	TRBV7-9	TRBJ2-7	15	CASSLTSGRSYEQYF	TGTGCCAGCAGCCTAACTAGCGGGCGCTCCTACGAGCAGTACTTC
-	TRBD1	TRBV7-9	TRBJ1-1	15	CASSPRGTGGTEAFF	TGTGCCAGCAGCCCTAGAGGGACAGGGGGAACTGAAGCTTTCTTT
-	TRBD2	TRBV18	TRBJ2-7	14	CASSPVAGAVEQYF	TGTGCCAGCTCACCAGTAGCGGGAGCTGTGGAGCAGTACTTC
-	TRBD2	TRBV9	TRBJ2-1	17	CASSVVGSGSAYNEQFF	TGTGCCAGCAGCGTAGTTGGTAGCGGGAGTGCCTACAATGAGCAGTTCTTC
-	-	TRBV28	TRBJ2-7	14	CASSLTQGSYEQYF	TGTGCCAGCAGTTTAACACAGGGTTCCTACGAGCAGTACTTC
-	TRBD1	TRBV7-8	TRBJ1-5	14	CASRTGGEGQPQHF	TGTGCCAGCAGGACAGGGGGCGAAGGTCAGCCCCAGCATTTT
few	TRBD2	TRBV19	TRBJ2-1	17	CASRPRGGAGGYNEQFF	TGTGCCAGTAGACCGAGGGGAGGAGCGGGAGGCTACAATGAGCAGTTCTTC
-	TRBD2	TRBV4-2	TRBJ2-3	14	CASSLSGVTDTQYF	TGTGCCAGCAGCCTAAGCGGGGTCACAGATACGCAGTATTTT
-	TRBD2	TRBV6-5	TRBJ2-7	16	CASSSMRSGSPYEQYF	TGTGCCAGCAGTTCCATGAGGAGCGGGAGCCCCTACGAGCAGTACTTC
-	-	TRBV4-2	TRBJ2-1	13	CASRGLYYNEQFF	TGTGCCAGCAGGGGCCTTTACTACAATGAGCAGTTCTTC
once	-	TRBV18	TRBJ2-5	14	CASSLRGAQETQYF	TGTGCCAGCTCACTGCGGGGAGCACAAGAGACCCAGTACTTC
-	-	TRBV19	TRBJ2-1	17	CASSTLPRRDYRNEQFF	TGTGCCAGTAGTACCCTCCCCCGGCGGGATTATCGCAATGAGCAGTTCTTC
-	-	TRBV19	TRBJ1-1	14	CASSISPGNTEAFF	TGTGCCAGTAGTATCTCGCCAGGAAACACTGAAGCTTTCTTT
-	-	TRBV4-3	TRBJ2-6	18	CASSPRTAKVSGANVLTF	TGCGCCAGCAGCCCCCGGACTGCTAAGGTCTCTGGGGCCAACGTCCTGACTTTC
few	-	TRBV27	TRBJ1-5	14	CASSLEGDRQPQHF	TGTGCCAGCAGCTTGGAGGGAGATCGACAGCCCCAGCATTTT
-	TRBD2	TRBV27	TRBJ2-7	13	CASSLGGGYEQYF	TGTGCCAGCAGTCTCGGGGGAGGGTACGAGCAGTACTTC
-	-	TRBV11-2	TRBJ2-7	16	CASSFGPGLAGREQYF	-
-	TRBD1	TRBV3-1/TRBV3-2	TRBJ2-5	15	CASSQRTGWRETQYF	TGTGCCAGCAGCCAACGGACAGGGTGGCGAGAGACCCAGTACTTC